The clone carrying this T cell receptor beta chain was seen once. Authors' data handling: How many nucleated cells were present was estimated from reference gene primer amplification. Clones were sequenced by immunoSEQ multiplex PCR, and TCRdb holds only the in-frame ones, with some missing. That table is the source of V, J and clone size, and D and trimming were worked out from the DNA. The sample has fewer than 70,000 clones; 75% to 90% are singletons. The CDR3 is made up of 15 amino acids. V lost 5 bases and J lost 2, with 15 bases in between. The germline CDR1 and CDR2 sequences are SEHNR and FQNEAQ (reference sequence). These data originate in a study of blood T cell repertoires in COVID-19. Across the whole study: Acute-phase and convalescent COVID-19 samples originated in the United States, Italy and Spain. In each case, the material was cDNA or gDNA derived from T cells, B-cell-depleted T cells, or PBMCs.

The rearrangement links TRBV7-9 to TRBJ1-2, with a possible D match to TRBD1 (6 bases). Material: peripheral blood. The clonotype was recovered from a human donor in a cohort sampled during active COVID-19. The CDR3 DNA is TGTGCCAGCAGCCGCCGCGGGGGGCGGAACTATGGCTACACCTTC. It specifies CASSRRGGRNYGYTF.